This T cell receptor beta chain emerged from a study of early T cells in non-severe SARS-CoV-2 infection (dated by TCRdb to 2020 to 2022). Study-level background: TCR sequencing used bulk RNA from unsorted whole blood, so alpha and beta chains could not be paired.

The library was made by 5' RACE. Sequencing instrument: NextSeq 500. Unique molecular identifiers were attached to individual cDNA molecules in the TCR library protocol so that sequencing error and PCR bias could be corrected. Both TCR alpha and beta chains were sequenced, and tight co-correlation was observed between alpha and beta sequence abundances in each sample. As for the original processing: Decombinator V4 was used to annotate the V gene, J gene and CDR3 of the TCR sequences. Expanded TCRs were defined as changing significantly between any two time points under a Poisson model with p below 0.0001. TCR abundances were normalised to the total number of TCRs sequenced per sample and expressed as counts per million. MAIT TCRs were defined by TRAV1-2 paired with TRAJ12, TRAJ20 or TRAJ33, and iNKT TCRs by TRAV10 paired with TRAJ18. VDJdb, accessed 1 November 2021, was searched for CMV, EBV and SARS-CoV-2 annotated TCRs, excluding TCRs annotated for multiple antigens. The public reads were reprocessed in TCRdb via fastp at Q25 and MiXCR, keeping in-frame beta chains. CDR3 protein duplicates are merged, each entry listing the most common genes and DNA. TCRdb, not the authors, supplied the V and J calls. The sample table holds 30,000 to 45,000 distinct CDR3 sequences, of which less than 7% were seen once. The ten largest make up 4% to 5.5% of the sample.

Overall results and qualifications from the work: Matching against VDJdb was skewed toward anti-spike CD8 responses, likely underestimated virus-specific expansions, and missed private and CD4 specificities.

This clonotype was counted at least ten times. What antigen it recognizes has not been identified. Base qualities are not at hand, and no much larger clone is one base apart. The study was a case-control design nested within a healthcare worker cohort in London, UK, with weekly nasopharyngeal swab PCR tests and blood sampling. Healthcare workers were recruited during the week of the UK lockdown, between 23 and 31 March 2020, and followed weekly for up to 16 weeks. The germline V gene encodes CDR1 MNHNS and CDR2 SASEGT. Reading from cysteine to phenylalanine, the CDR3 counts 14 amino acids. Here the CDR3 DNA is all that survives: 42 bases in frame from base 1. Between the V and J ends, shortened by 6 bases and 1 base respectively, the junction contains 12 bases.

The V and J genes are TRBV6-1 and TRBJ1-1; too little of a D gene remains to name it. The sequence was collected from an adult who was a healthcare worker with PCR-confirmed SARS-CoV-2 infection or an uninfected control (not recorded which). The sequenced sample was whole blood, obtained at baseline. The nucleotides are TGTGCCAGCAGCCTGGCGGCGGCGAACACTGAAGCTTTCTTT. This encodes CASSLAAANTEAFF.